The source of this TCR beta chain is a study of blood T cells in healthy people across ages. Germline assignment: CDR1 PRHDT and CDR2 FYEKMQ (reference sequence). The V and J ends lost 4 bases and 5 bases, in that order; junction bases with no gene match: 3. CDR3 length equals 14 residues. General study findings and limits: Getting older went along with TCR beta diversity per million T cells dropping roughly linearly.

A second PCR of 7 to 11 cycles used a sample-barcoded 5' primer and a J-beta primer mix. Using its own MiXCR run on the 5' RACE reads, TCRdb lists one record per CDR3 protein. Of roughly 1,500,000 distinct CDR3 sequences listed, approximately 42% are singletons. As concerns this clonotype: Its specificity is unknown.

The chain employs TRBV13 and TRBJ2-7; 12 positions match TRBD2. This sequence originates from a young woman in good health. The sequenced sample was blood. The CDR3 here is CASSYTSGRNEQYF. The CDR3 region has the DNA TGTGCCAGCAGCTACACTAGCGGGAGGAACGAGCAGTACTTC.